The clone carrying this T cell receptor beta chain has just one count. This specimen belongs to a study of blood T cell repertoires in COVID-19. This CDR3 has 13 residues. From germline, CDR1 is KGHDR and CDR2 SFDVKD. Trimming took 5 bases from V and 2 from J, leaving 6 bases between them. Assay: immunoSEQ multiplex PCR; the TCRdb copy retains only in-frame clones and omits some. The data hold approximately 290,000 clones, with approximately 91% observed a single time. V gene TRBV24-1 combines with J gene TRBJ2-1; D gene ambiguous. Sequencing used peripheral blood. The sequence came from a woman aged 25 to 39 with COVID-19, enrolled during active disease. The CDR3 sequence: CATSVSPYNEQFF. The DNA for the CDR3 is TGTGCCACCAGTGTCTCCCCCTACAATGAGCAGTTCTTC.